This entry concerns a single TCR beta chain. Its antigen is as yet unknown. This record belongs to a study of shared clonotypes between healthy human individuals. General study points: It was only blood that was sampled, and tissue repertoires likely differ.

Sequencing was performed with immunoSEQ multiplex PCR; in TCRdb, only in-frame clones are kept and a portion is missing. The sample holds about 800,000 clones, approximately 97% seen once. Naive CD8 populations comprised CD45RO-negative cells positively selected for CCR7, excluding terminally differentiated effector memory CD45RA+ cells. The CDR3 totals 14 residues. From germline, CDR1 is SGHAT and CDR2 FQNNGV. Losses at the gene ends were 4 bases for V and 9 bases for J; bases not matched to a gene: 7. The clonotype originates from a man aged 25-40 years in good health. The sample comprised naive CD8+ T cells sorted from blood. The chain couples TRBV11-2 to TRBJ2-1; 9 nucleotides line up with TRBD2. CDR3 sequence: CASSSGLAGGEQFF. DNA for the CDR3: TGTGCCAGCAGCTCGGGACTAGCTGGGGGTGAGCAGTTCTTC.